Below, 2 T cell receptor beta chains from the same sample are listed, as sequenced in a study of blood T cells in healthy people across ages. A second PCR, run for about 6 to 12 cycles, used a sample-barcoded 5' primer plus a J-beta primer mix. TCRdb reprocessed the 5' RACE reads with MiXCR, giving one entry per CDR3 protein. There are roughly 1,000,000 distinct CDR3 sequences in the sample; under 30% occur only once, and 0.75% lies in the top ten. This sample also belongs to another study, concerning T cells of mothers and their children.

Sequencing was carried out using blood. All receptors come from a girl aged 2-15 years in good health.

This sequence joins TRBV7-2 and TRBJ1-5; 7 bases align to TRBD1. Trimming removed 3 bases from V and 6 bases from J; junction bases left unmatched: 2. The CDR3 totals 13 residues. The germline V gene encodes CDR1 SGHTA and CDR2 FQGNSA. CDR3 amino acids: CASSFQGGQPQHF. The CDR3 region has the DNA TGTGCCAGCAGCTTTCAGGGGGGTCAGCCCCAGCATTTT.

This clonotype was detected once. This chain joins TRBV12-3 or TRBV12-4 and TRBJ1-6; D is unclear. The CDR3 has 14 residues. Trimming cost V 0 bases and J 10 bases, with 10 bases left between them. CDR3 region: CASSLADRASPLHF. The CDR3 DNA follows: TGTGCCAGCAGTTTAGCGGACCGGGCATCACCCCTCCACTTT.